The 10 T cell receptor beta chains below were found in one sample sequenced in a study of blood T cell repertoires in COVID-19. The table came from immunoSEQ multiplex PCR; TCRdb's copy has only in-frame clones and leaves some out. The profile shows 150,000 to 200,000 clones, roughly nine tenths of them singletons. The sample was peripheral blood. The source is a man aged 55 to 69 with acute or convalescent COVID-19.

The V gene is TRBV6-2 or TRBV6-3, the J gene TRBJ2-4; D is ambiguous. This CDR3 is 14 amino acids long. Between the trimmed V and J ends, which lost 2 bases and 4 bases, there was a span of 9 bases. Germline CDR1 reads MNHEY; CDR2 reads SVGEGT. CDR3 in DNA: TGTGCCAGCAGTTACGACGGAGTTAAAAACATTCAGTACTTC. This codes for CASSYDGVKNIQYF.

The genes are TRBV11-3 and TRBJ1-1; no definite D call. The CDR3 spans 11 residues. V was shortened by 8 bases and J by 1 base, with 5 bases between the two germline ends. Germline CDR1 reads SGHNT; CDR2 reads YENEEA. CDR3 region: CASSGNTEAFF. CDR3 nucleotides: TGTGCCAGCTCAGGGAACACTGAAGCTTTCTTT.

J is TRBJ1-1 and V is TRBV7-9; the match to TRBD1 covers 7 bases. Trimming took 4 bases from V and 5 from J; bases not matched to a gene: 4. This CDR3 has 13 amino acids. Germline CDR1 SEHNR, CDR2 FQNEAQ (reference sequence). CDR3 residues: CASSSLTGTEAFF. DNA of the CDR3: TGTGCCAGCAGCTCGCTGACAGGGACTGAAGCTTTCTTT.

The chain has TRBV5-8 and TRBJ1-1; D possibly corresponds to TRBD1 (5 bases). V gave up 4 bases and J gave up 6 bases, with 16 bases separating them. The CDR3 is made up of 14 amino acids. Germline V gene lookup returns CDR1 SGHTS and CDR2 YDEGEE. The CDR3 here is CASSPDSGGSEAFF. CDR3 DNA sequence: TGTGCCAGCAGCCCCGACAGTGGAGGGTCTGAAGCTTTCTTT.

The chain joins TRBV2 to TRBJ1-5, with 8 bases matching TRBD1. From germline, CDR1 is SNHLY and CDR2 FYNNEI. The CDR3 loop spans 14 amino acids. V lost 6 bases, J lost 2 bases, and 3 bases stayed unmatched. The CDR3 DNA sequence: TGTGCCAGCAGAGACAGGGGAGGCAATCAGCCCCAGCATTTT. Translating gives CASRDRGGNQPQHF.

This rearrangement joins TRBV6-2 or TRBV6-3 to TRBJ1-1; D gene unclear. Germline CDR1 MNHEY, CDR2 SVGEGT. This CDR3 is built from 16 residues. Trimming cost V 4 bases and J 0 bases, with 15 bases left between them. The CDR3 region is CASSSIIGVMNTEAFF. The CDR3 DNA sequence: TGTGCCAGCAGTTCGATAATCGGGGTCATGAACACTGAAGCTTTCTTT.

This clone has a single count. This chain uses TRBV6-5 with TRBJ1-1; D is uncertain. Trimming removed 0 bases from V and 4 bases from J, with 12 bases in between. Germline V gives CDR1 MNHEY, CDR2 SVGAGI. The CDR3 runs 15 residues. CDR3: CASSYSIPRGTEAFF. The CDR3 DNA follows: TGTGCCAGCAGTTACTCTATCCCGCGGGGCACTGAAGCTTTCTTT.

This rearrangement joins TRBV5-4 to TRBJ1-2; weak D call: TRBD1 (6 bases). This CDR3 is 13 amino acids long. With 2 bases removed from V and 8 bases from J, the gap between germline ends came to 13 bases. Germline CDR1 and CDR2: SGHNT and YYREEE (reference sequence). In DNA, the CDR3 is TGTGCCAGCAGCTTATCACAGGGTAACGGCTACACCTTC. Residues: CASSLSQGNGYTF.

The CDR3 bases are TGTGCCAGCAGTTACGGGTATGGCAATCAGCCCCAGCATTTT. Protein: CASSYGYGNQPQHF. The V gene is TRBV27, the J gene TRBJ1-5; D uncertain. From germline, CDR1 is MNHEY and CDR2 SMNVEV (reference sequence). CDR3 length: 14 residues. Trimming removed 4 bases from V and 2 bases from J, with 9 bases in between.

The chain has TRBV6-5 and TRBJ1-4; TRBD1 is a possible D gene (6 bases). The germline V and J ends were trimmed by 6 bases and 9 bases, with 11 bases remaining between them. CDR1 and CDR2 from the germline V gene are MNHEY and SVGAGI. This CDR3 spans 12 amino acids. CDR3 bases: TGTGCCAGCAGGACAGGTTGGCAAAAACTGTTTTTT. It specifies CASRTGWQKLFF.